This T cell receptor (beta chain) comes out of a study of lymphopenia after photon versus proton radiotherapy. As for this clone: Its target is unknown.

This CDR3 is built from 12 residues. Trimming took off 3 bases at V and 2 bases at J, with 5 bases between the two ends. Per the germline V gene, CDR1 is SEHNR and CDR2 is FQNEAQ (reference sequence). Regarding the study as a whole: After the lymphocyte nadir, photon-treated repertoires showed oligoclonal expansion, especially of CD8+ Temra cells. Relative stability marked proton patients; photon patients lost diversity and naive cells.

Repertoires were generated with immunoSEQ multiplex PCR, while TCRdb's copy carries only in-frame clones and drops some. This repertoire shows approximately 150,000 clones, 88% found once; its top ten account for about 4.4%. The input for sequencing was peripheral blood, taken from a patient treated with photon-based radiotherapy. This TCR derives from a man aged 50-60 years with gastric cancer. This chain uses TRBV7-9 with TRBJ2-7; D is undetermined. The CDR3 sequence is CASSFGTYEQYF. CDR3 nucleotide sequence: TGTGCCAGCAGCTTCGGAACCTACGAGCAGTACTTC.